This T cell receptor beta chain was sequenced for a study of blood T cell repertoires in COVID-19. At the level of the study: COVID-19 samples, acute and convalescent, were from the United States, Italy and Spain. From T cells, B-cell-depleted T cells, or PBMCs came the material, which was cDNA or gDNA.

This table comes from immunoSEQ multiplex PCR, and its TCRdb copy is limited to in-frame clones, with some not included. The table lists approximately 270,000 clones, about 89% of them singletons. V gave up 3 bases and J gave up 0 bases; unmatched junction bases: 4. This CDR3 has 16 amino acids. The germline CDR1 and CDR2 sequences are SNHLY and FYNNEI. Source material: peripheral blood. This sequence joins TRBV2 and TRBJ2-1, with 8 positions matching TRBD2. The clonotype was recovered from a man in his fifties or sixties with acute or convalescent COVID-19. The chain's CDR3 is CASSDERGSSYNEQFF. The CDR3, as DNA: TGTGCCAGCAGTGACGAGCGGGGGAGCTCCTACAATGAGCAGTTCTTC.